This TCR beta chain comes out of a study of blood T cell repertoires in COVID-19. J was trimmed by 8 bases and V by 0 bases; bases with no gene match: 5. This CDR3 region has 14 residues. Per germline, CDR1 SGDLS and CDR2 YYNGEE. How the authors handled the data: How many nucleated cells were present was estimated from reference gene primer amplification. TCRdb keeps only in-frame clones here, not all; method: immunoSEQ multiplex PCR. From that table come the V and J calls and clone size; the DNA was used to work out D and trimming. The sample includes nearly 60,000 clones, nearly 90% of them seen just once.

Sequencing was carried out using peripheral blood. This sequence was found in a man in his 60s with active COVID-19. The chain employs TRBV9 and TRBJ1-3; 7 bases match TRBD1. The CDR3 nucleotides read TGTGCCAGCAGCGTAGTAGGGGGCCGGGACACCATATATTTT. Protein: CASSVVGGRDTIYF.